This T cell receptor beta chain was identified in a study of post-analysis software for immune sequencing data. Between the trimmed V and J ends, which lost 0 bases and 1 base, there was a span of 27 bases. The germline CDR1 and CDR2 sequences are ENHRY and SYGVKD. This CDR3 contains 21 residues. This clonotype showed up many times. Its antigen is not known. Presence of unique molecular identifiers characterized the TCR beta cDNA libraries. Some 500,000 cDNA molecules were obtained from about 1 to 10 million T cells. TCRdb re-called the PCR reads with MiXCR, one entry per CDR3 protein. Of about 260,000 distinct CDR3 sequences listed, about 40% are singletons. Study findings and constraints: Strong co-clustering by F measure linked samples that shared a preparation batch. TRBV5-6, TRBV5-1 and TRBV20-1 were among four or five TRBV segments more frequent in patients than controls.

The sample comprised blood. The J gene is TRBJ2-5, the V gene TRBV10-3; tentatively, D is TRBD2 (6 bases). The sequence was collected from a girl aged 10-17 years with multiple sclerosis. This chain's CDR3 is CAISESVLLAVPGLFQETQYF. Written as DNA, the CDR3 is TGTGCCATCAGTGAGTCGGTCCTTCTCGCGGTCCCGGGACTCTTCCAAGAGACCCAGTACTTC.